This TCR beta chain emerged from a study of vaccination and CD4 T cells after COVID-19. Across the study: Overlapping peptides of the spike proteins of SARS-CoV-2, HCoV-NL63, HCoV-OC43 and HCoV-229E were used for cell stimulation.

Turning to this clonotype: Antigen unknown.

Oncomine TCR Beta short-read sequencing was applied to DNA from cultured CD4+ T cells. Researchers extracted genomic DNA from CD4+ T cells that had been cultured. Each CDR3 protein is one row after TCRdb ran MiXCR on the PCR reads. The sample comprises several thousand distinct CDR3 sequences, 35% to 50% of which are singletons, and approximately 40% rests with the top ten. In germline, CDR1 is SGHNT, CDR2 YYREEE (reference sequence). CDR3 length: 12 amino acids. V lost 7 bases, J lost 5 bases, and 12 bases lay in between. Treatment noted: approximately nine-day PBMC culture with coronavirus spike peptide pools or control peptides (ViraFEST assay). CD4+ T-cell collection from the unexposed donor predated the COVID-19 pandemic (2011-2018). From unexposed donors, CD4+ T cells were probed, cells permitting, with SARS-CoV-2 S/N and four cold-coronavirus spikes.

The sequencing input was CD4+ T cells from blood, cultured in vitro. The sequence was obtained from a human donor in good health. V and J are TRBV5-4 and TRBJ1-2, with D possibly TRBD1 on 6 matching bases. The CDR3: CASFDRQYGYTF. The CDR3 nucleotides read TGTGCCAGCTTTGACAGGCAGTATGGCTACACCTTC.